The clone carrying this TCR beta chain is classed as medium-sized (0.01 to 0.1%). Its antigen remains unidentified. The study gave focal radiation plus ipilimumab CTLA-4 blockade to patients with chemo-refractory metastatic non-small-cell lung cancer. Germline values: CDR1 SGHNT, CDR2 YYREEE (reference sequence). Trimming took off 4 bases at V and 7 bases at J, with 8 bases between the two ends. CDR3 length: 12 amino acids. These data come from a study of radiotherapy plus CTLA-4 blockade in lung cancer. Study-wide context: 15% to 20% of patients responded objectively, and approximately 33% achieved disease control.

The study, taken as a whole, reports: Early clone dynamics of blood T cells, plus interferon-beta, reportedly predicted response best. An expansion of tumor-derived TCR clones occurred in blood after radiotherapy plus ipilimumab.

Here immunoSEQ multiplex PCR was the method, and the copy in TCRdb shows in-frame clones only, minus some. The sample records 60,000 to 65,000 clones, roughly 80% being singletons. The chain has TRBV5-4 and TRBJ2-2; D unresolved. The TCR was taken from a human donor with non-small cell lung cancer who had a complete response to radiotherapy plus ipilimumab. The sequencing used peripheral blood, collected from a patient treated with radiotherapy plus ipilimumab. The CDR3 reads CASSRPGGELFF. The DNA for the CDR3 is TGTGCCAGCAGCAGACCTGGCGGGGAGCTGTTTTTT.